The rows below give T cell receptor beta chains drawn from one sample of a study of blood T cell repertoires in COVID-19. Here immunoSEQ multiplex PCR was the method, and the copy in TCRdb shows in-frame clones only, minus some. The profile shows 310,000 or so clones, around 90% of them singletons. Material: peripheral blood. The receptor source for this set is a woman aged 45-65 years who had recovered from COVID-19. CDR3s include the opening cysteine and the closing phenylalanine or tryptophan. The order of the fields is clone size, V gene, J gene, D gene, CDR3 protein, CDR3 DNA. A D gene is named only where the DNA matches it firmly. Size values are once, few and many counts, or a class for expanded clones, and some rows have none.

clone_size: -; v_call: TRBV20-1; j_call: TRBJ1-2; d_call: -; cdr3_aa: CSASGALHYGYTF; cdr3_nt: TGCAGTGCTAGTGGGGCCCTTCACTATGGCTACACCTTC
clone_size: -; v_call: TRBV18; j_call: TRBJ2-7; d_call: -; cdr3_aa: CASSRGQGGTTYEQYF; cdr3_nt: TGTGCCAGCTCACGGGGCCAGGGGGGCACGACCTACGAGCAGTACTTC
clone_size: -; v_call: TRBV28; j_call: TRBJ2-2; d_call: TRBD1; cdr3_aa: CASSSLSRGQRNTGELFF; cdr3_nt: TGTGCCAGCAGTTCCCTATCTCGGGGACAGAGGAACACCGGGGAGCTGTTTTTT
clone_size: -; v_call: TRBV18; j_call: TRBJ1-5; d_call: TRBD1; cdr3_aa: CASSPDRGGNQPQHF; cdr3_nt: TGTGCCAGCTCACCAGACAGGGGTGGCAATCAGCCCCAGCATTTT
clone_size: once; v_call: TRBV5-1; j_call: TRBJ2-3; d_call: TRBD2; cdr3_aa: CASSFRDYLTDTQYF; cdr3_nt: TGCGCCAGCAGCTTCCGGGACTACCTCACAGATACGCAGTATTTT
clone_size: -; v_call: TRBV5-6; j_call: TRBJ1-1; d_call: -; cdr3_aa: CASSWPQGSEAFF; cdr3_nt: TGTGCCAGCAGCTGGCCGCAGGGTAGCGAAGCTTTCTTT
clone_size: -; v_call: TRBV19; j_call: TRBJ2-7; d_call: TRBD1; cdr3_aa: CASRTQGAFGEQYF; cdr3_nt: TGTGCCAGTAGGACACAGGGGGCGTTTGGCGAGCAGTACTTC
clone_size: -; v_call: TRBV10-3; j_call: TRBJ2-2; d_call: -; cdr3_aa: CAIKLDRQNTGELFF; cdr3_nt: TGTGCCATCAAGCTCGACAGACAGAACACCGGGGAGCTGTTTTTT
clone_size: -; v_call: TRBV7-2; j_call: TRBJ2-2; d_call: TRBD2; cdr3_aa: CASSFSGGRTGELFF; cdr3_nt: TGTGCCAGCAGCTTTTCCGGGGGGAGGACCGGGGAGCTGTTTTTT
clone_size: -; v_call: TRBV7-2; j_call: TRBJ1-2; d_call: -; cdr3_aa: CASSPRDRTNYGYTF; cdr3_nt: TGTGCCAGCAGCCCTAGGGACCGGACTAATTATGGCTACACCTTC
clone_size: -; v_call: TRBV5-4; j_call: TRBJ2-3; d_call: TRBD2; cdr3_aa: CASSLRLAGVTDTQYF; cdr3_nt: TGTGCCAGCAGCTTGAGGCTAGCGGGAGTGACAGATACGCAGTATTTT
clone_size: -; v_call: TRBV20-1; j_call: TRBJ2-1; d_call: TRBD2; cdr3_aa: CSASVASGRWAYNEQFF; cdr3_nt: TGCAGTGCTAGTGTGGCTAGCGGGAGGTGGGCCTACAATGAGCAGTTCTTC
clone_size: -; v_call: TRBV24-1; j_call: TRBJ2-5; d_call: -; cdr3_aa: CATSDVTTGVETQYF; cdr3_nt: TGTGCCACCAGTGATGTGACGACAGGTGTAGAGACCCAGTACTTC
clone_size: -; v_call: TRBV9; j_call: TRBJ1-2; d_call: -; cdr3_aa: CASSVVPGMYRGYTF; cdr3_nt: TGTGCCAGCAGCGTAGTTCCGGGGATGTATCGGGGCTACACCTTC
clone_size: -; v_call: TRBV3-1/TRBV3-2; j_call: TRBJ2-7; d_call: TRBD1; cdr3_aa: CASSPRQGGLHEQYF; cdr3_nt: TGTGCCAGCAGCCCGCGACAGGGTGGCCTCCACGAGCAGTACTTC
clone_size: -; v_call: TRBV9; j_call: TRBJ2-1; d_call: TRBD2; cdr3_aa: CASSESGRAVNEQFF; cdr3_nt: TGTGCCAGCAGCGAGAGCGGGAGGGCGGTGAATGAGCAGTTCTTC
clone_size: -; v_call: TRBV12-5; j_call: TRBJ1-6; d_call: -; cdr3_aa: CASGFGGGSYNSPLHF; cdr3_nt: TGTGCTAGTGGTTTCGGCGGGGGGTCCTATAATTCACCCCTCCACTTT
clone_size: few; v_call: TRBV29-1; j_call: TRBJ1-1; d_call: TRBD1; cdr3_aa: CSVGPGTANTEAFF; cdr3_nt: TGCAGCGTAGGTCCCGGGACAGCGAACACTGAAGCTTTCTTT
clone_size: -; v_call: TRBV30; j_call: TRBJ2-1; d_call: TRBD2; cdr3_aa: CAWSPGLAGGNEQFF; cdr3_nt: TGTGCCTGGAGCCCCGGACTAGCGGGAGGCAATGAGCAGTTCTTC
clone_size: -; v_call: TRBV9; j_call: TRBJ1-2; d_call: TRBD1; cdr3_aa: CASSRGQGDVNGYTF; cdr3_nt: TGTGCCAGCAGCAGGGGACAGGGGGATGTGAATGGCTACACCTTC
clone_size: -; v_call: TRBV2; j_call: TRBJ2-5; d_call: -; cdr3_aa: CASSEKETRRETQYF; cdr3_nt: TGTGCCAGCAGTGAAAAAGAGACTAGAAGGGAGACCCAGTACTTC
clone_size: -; v_call: TRBV10-3; j_call: TRBJ1-1; d_call: TRBD1; cdr3_aa: CAISDGQGAEAFF; cdr3_nt: TGTGCCATCAGTGACGGACAGGGCGCTGAAGCTTTCTTT
clone_size: few; v_call: TRBV4-2; j_call: TRBJ1-1; d_call: -; cdr3_aa: CASSLEVPVQGSGTEAFF; cdr3_nt: TGTGCCAGCAGCCTAGAAGTTCCCGTACAGGGAAGTGGCACTGAAGCTTTCTTT
clone_size: -; v_call: TRBV7-2; j_call: TRBJ2-1; d_call: -; cdr3_aa: CASSLDRAANEQFF; cdr3_nt: TGTGCCAGCAGCTTAGATCGAGCGGCCAATGAGCAGTTCTTC
clone_size: -; v_call: TRBV11-2; j_call: TRBJ1-3; d_call: TRBD1; cdr3_aa: CASSLRRGTGVGNTIYF; cdr3_nt: TGTGCCAGCAGCTTACGTAGAGGGACAGGGGTCGGAAACACCATATATTTT
clone_size: once; v_call: TRBV6-6; j_call: TRBJ1-2; d_call: -; cdr3_aa: CASSYAGPTNYGYTF; cdr3_nt: TGTGCCAGCAGTTACGCGGGGCCTACTAACTATGGCTACACCTTC
clone_size: -; v_call: TRBV5-6; j_call: TRBJ2-7; d_call: -; cdr3_aa: CASSGSSSYEQYF; cdr3_nt: TGTGCCAGCAGCGGGAGTAGCTCCTACGAGCAGTACTTC
clone_size: once; v_call: TRBV19; j_call: TRBJ1-3; d_call: -; cdr3_aa: CASSMDTGDTIYF; cdr3_nt: TGTGCCAGTAGTATGGATACCGGGGACACCATATATTTT
clone_size: -; v_call: TRBV6-6; j_call: TRBJ2-1; d_call: TRBD1; cdr3_aa: CASSSRDRGYNEQFF; cdr3_nt: TGTGCCAGCTCGTCTCGCGACAGGGGCTACAATGAGCAGTTCTTC
clone_size: -; v_call: TRBV29-1; j_call: TRBJ1-5; d_call: -; cdr3_aa: CSVTNGGHSNQPQHF; cdr3_nt: TGCAGCGTTACGAACGGGGGGCATAGCAATCAGCCCCAGCATTTT
clone_size: -; v_call: TRBV15; j_call: TRBJ2-7; d_call: -; cdr3_aa: CATSRSHAGYEQYF; cdr3_nt: TGTGCCACCAGCAGAAGCCACGCAGGCTACGAGCAGTACTTC
clone_size: many; v_call: TRBV6-2/TRBV6-3; j_call: TRBJ2-3; d_call: TRBD2; cdr3_aa: CASSSGLATDTQYF; cdr3_nt: TGTGCCAGCAGTTCTGGACTAGCCACAGATACGCAGTATTTT
clone_size: -; v_call: TRBV28; j_call: TRBJ1-6; d_call: -; cdr3_aa: CASSPQRGGNSPLHF; cdr3_nt: TGTGCCAGCAGCCCACAGCGGGGTGGTAATTCACCCCTCCACTTT
clone_size: -; v_call: TRBV6-5; j_call: TRBJ2-1; d_call: TRBD2; cdr3_aa: CASSYSPSGGVGVQFF; cdr3_nt: TGTGCCAGCAGTTACTCGCCTAGCGGGGGAGTAGGAGTGCAGTTCTTC
clone_size: -; v_call: TRBV28; j_call: TRBJ2-7; d_call: TRBD2; cdr3_aa: CASSSGGSGYEQYF; cdr3_nt: TGTGCCAGCAGTTCCGGGGGGTCAGGCTACGAGCAGTACTTC
clone_size: few; v_call: TRBV30; j_call: TRBJ1-6; d_call: -; cdr3_aa: CAWSVSQGSYNSPLHF; cdr3_nt: TGTGCCTGGAGTGTCAGTCAGGGTAGCTATAATTCACCCCTCCACTTT
clone_size: -; v_call: TRBV27; j_call: TRBJ2-2; d_call: -; cdr3_aa: CASTPIDIANTGELFF; cdr3_nt: TGTGCCAGCACCCCTATTGATATCGCGAACACCGGGGAGCTGTTTTTT
clone_size: -; v_call: TRBV7-2; j_call: TRBJ2-3; d_call: TRBD2; cdr3_aa: CASSLAAGGNTDTQYF; cdr3_nt: TGTGCCAGCAGCTTAGCGGCGGGAGGGAACACAGATACGCAGTATTTT
clone_size: -; v_call: TRBV9; j_call: TRBJ2-1; d_call: -; cdr3_aa: CASSAADSYNEQFF; cdr3_nt: TGTGCCAGCAGCGCCGCGGACAGTTACAATGAGCAGTTCTTC
clone_size: -; v_call: TRBV28; j_call: TRBJ1-2; d_call: -; cdr3_aa: CASSPTGYGYTF; cdr3_nt: TGTGCCAGCAGTCCCACAGGTTATGGCTACACCTTC
clone_size: -; v_call: TRBV19; j_call: TRBJ1-1; d_call: TRBD1; cdr3_aa: CAVSIKRTGSMNTEAFF; cdr3_nt: TGTGCCGTTAGTATAAAGCGGACAGGCAGTATGAACACTGAAGCTTTCTTT
clone_size: -; v_call: TRBV12-5; j_call: TRBJ2-3; d_call: TRBD2; cdr3_aa: CASGSGLAGGPADTQYF; cdr3_nt: TGTGCTAGTGGTTCGGGACTAGCGGGAGGGCCAGCAGATACGCAGTATTTT
clone_size: -; v_call: TRBV7-8; j_call: TRBJ1-6; d_call: TRBD1; cdr3_aa: CASSPRAGGISPLHF; cdr3_nt: TGTGCCAGCAGCCCCAGGGCAGGGGGGATTTCACCCCTCCACTTT
clone_size: -; v_call: TRBV6-2/TRBV6-3; j_call: TRBJ2-2; d_call: TRBD1; cdr3_aa: CASSYARGPGGELFF; cdr3_nt: TGTGCCAGCAGTTACGCCAGGGGGCCCGGCGGGGAGCTGTTTTTT
clone_size: -; v_call: TRBV30; j_call: TRBJ1-5; d_call: -; cdr3_aa: CAWTSPGYGQPQHF; cdr3_nt: TGTGCCTGGACCAGCCCAGGGTACGGGCAGCCCCAGCATTTT
clone_size: few; v_call: TRBV2; j_call: TRBJ2-2; d_call: TRBD1; cdr3_aa: CASNGQGRTGELFF; cdr3_nt: TGTGCCAGCAACGGACAGGGTCGCACCGGGGAGCTGTTTTTT
clone_size: -; v_call: TRBV7-9; j_call: TRBJ2-2; d_call: -; cdr3_aa: CASSPEAGWNTGELFF; cdr3_nt: TGTGCCAGCAGCCCAGAAGCAGGGTGGAACACCGGGGAGCTGTTTTTT
clone_size: -; v_call: TRBV5-1; j_call: TRBJ2-1; d_call: -; cdr3_aa: CASSLLSGATYNEQFF; cdr3_nt: TGCGCCAGCAGCTTGCTTTCAGGGGCCACCTACAATGAGCAGTTCTTC
clone_size: -; v_call: TRBV7-9; j_call: TRBJ1-2; d_call: -; cdr3_aa: CASSLGDNLGYGYTF; cdr3_nt: TGTGCCAGCAGCTTAGGGGACAACCTCGGCTATGGCTACACCTTC
clone_size: -; v_call: TRBV7-3; j_call: TRBJ2-1; d_call: -; cdr3_aa: CASSLSRDNEQFF; cdr3_nt: TGTGCCAGCAGCCTCTCGCGGGACAATGAGCAGTTCTTC
clone_size: -; v_call: TRBV9; j_call: TRBJ1-2; d_call: TRBD1; cdr3_aa: CASSPGTDPNYGYTF; cdr3_nt: TGTGCCAGCAGCCCTGGGACAGATCCTAACTATGGCTACACCTTC
clone_size: -; v_call: TRBV3-1/TRBV3-2; j_call: TRBJ2-3; d_call: TRBD2; cdr3_aa: CASSFTSGGAIDTQYF; cdr3_nt: TGTGCCAGCAGTTTCACTAGCGGGGGGGCGATAGATACGCAGTATTTT
clone_size: -; v_call: TRBV5-1; j_call: TRBJ1-2; d_call: TRBD1; cdr3_aa: CATHDRGRRGYTF; cdr3_nt: TGCGCCACCCATGACAGGGGGCGGCGTGGCTACACCTTC
clone_size: -; v_call: TRBV27; j_call: TRBJ1-2; d_call: TRBD1; cdr3_aa: CASRGQGGYGYTF; cdr3_nt: TGTGCCAGCAGGGGACAGGGAGGCTATGGCTACACCTTC
clone_size: -; v_call: TRBV10-1; j_call: TRBJ2-7; d_call: -; cdr3_aa: CASSESPSPNLYEQYF; cdr3_nt: TGCGCCAGCAGTGAGTCGCCTTCACCTAACCTCTACGAGCAGTACTTC
clone_size: -; v_call: TRBV28; j_call: TRBJ1-2; d_call: -; cdr3_aa: CASSPFQLKTQRDGYTF; cdr3_nt: TGTGCCAGCAGTCCCTTCCAACTAAAGACCCAGCGGGATGGCTACACCTTC